What follows is one TCR beta chain and its context. Random hexamers served to reverse transcribe roughly 0.45 to 1 ug RNA. One entry per CDR3 protein, called by TCRdb with MiXCR from the immunoSEQ multiplex PCR reads. Of about 150,000 distinct CDR3 sequences in the sample, approximately 95% were seen once. This entry comes from a study of CD8 T cells in Susac syndrome. Study-level information: When blood was drawn, patients with Susac syndrome were on intravenous immunoglobulin alone, on corticosteroids, or therapy-naive.

The CDR3 sequence is 15 residues long. Trimming shortened V by 3 bases and J by 1 base, and 14 bases separated the two germline ends. Germline-derived CDR1 and CDR2 are SGDLS and YYNGEE. The TCR originated in a human donor with Susac syndrome. The V and J genes are TRBV9 and TRBJ2-7; no reliable D call. What was sequenced was CD4+ T cells from PBMCs. The CDR3 sequence: CASSAAPAGSYEQYF. In nucleotides, the CDR3 is TGTGCCAGCAGCGCAGCTCCGGCAGGATCCTACGAGCAGTACTTC.